This passage covers 26 T cell receptor beta chains from one sample sequenced in a study of OX40 agonist ivuxolimab in advanced cancers. TCRdb's copy holds only in-frame clones and misses some; the assay was immunoSEQ multiplex PCR. This sample yields about 68,000 clones, of which approximately 90% are seen a single time; 0.31% belongs to the top ten. Material: CD4+ or CD8+ T cells sorted from blood, obtained in a trial of the OX40 agonist ivuxolimab. The receptors come from an adult with an advanced solid tumor such as melanoma, head and neck, liver or kidney cancer.

The chain carries TRBV28 and TRBJ1-5; D not resolved. This CDR3 contains 15 residues. The germline V and J ends were trimmed by 6 bases and 7 bases, with 19 bases remaining between them. Per the germline V gene, CDR1 is MDHEN and CDR2 is SYDVKM. CDR3 region: CASSPTSRAGQPQHF. The CDR3 DNA sequence: TGTGCCAGCAGCCCGACCTCTAGGGCGGGGCAGCCCCAGCATTTT.

The chain combines TRBV5-1 with TRBJ2-3, with D possibly matching TRBD1 (5 bases). Germline lookup yields CDR1 SGHRS and CDR2 YFSETQ. V dropped 0 bases and J dropped 3 bases, with 8 bases sitting between them. The CDR3 loop spans 14 amino acids. In nucleotides, the CDR3 is TGCGCCAGCAGCTTGGCAGGGTGGACAGATACGCAGTATTTT. It translates to CASSLAGWTDTQYF.

The rearrangement joins TRBV6-1 to TRBJ2-2; 12 nucleotides match TRBD2. This CDR3 has 15 residues. Germline CDR1 MNHNS, CDR2 SASEGT. V gave up 2 bases and J gave up 9 bases; unmatched junction bases: 4. The CDR3 bases are TGTGCCAGCAGTGAAACTAGCGGGAGGTCCTGGGAGCTGTTTTTT. Its translation is CASSETSGRSWELFF.

This chain uses TRBV19 with TRBJ2-7; possibly TRBD1 or TRBD2 for D (6 bases each). The CDR3 covers 16 residues. CDR1 LNHDA and CDR2 SQIVND come from the germline V gene (reference sequence). V lost 3 bases, J lost 1 base, and 16 bases lay in between. The CDR3 DNA follows: TGTGCCAGTAGTATTCGTAACAGGGACTTTTCCTACGAGCAGTACTTC. As protein: CASSIRNRDFSYEQYF.

The J gene is TRBJ1-2, the V gene TRBV28; TRBD1 matches at 7 bases. Unmatched junction bases numbered 14, after V lost 8 bases and J lost 11 bases. This CDR3 has 13 residues. Germline V gene data show CDR1 as MDHEN and CDR2 as SYDVKM. CDR3 coding DNA: TGTGCCAGCTACACGGGACAGCTTTTTAATTACACCTTC. Translated, it gives CASYTGQLFNYTF.

J is TRBJ2-5 and V is TRBV9, with 7 bases aligning to TRBD2. The CDR3 has 17 residues. Trimming at V came to 4 bases and at J to 5 bases, leaving 17 bases not matched to a gene. In germline, CDR1 is SGDLS, CDR2 YYNGEE. CDR3 sequence: CASSPWKLTGGGETQYF. The CDR3 DNA reads TGTGCCAGCAGCCCCTGGAAACTAACGGGAGGAGGGGAGACCCAGTACTTC.

The rearrangement uses TRBV18 and TRBJ2-7, with D uncertain. Looked up from germline, CDR1 is KGHSH and CDR2 is LQKENI. V gave up 6 bases and J gave up 4 bases, with 13 bases separating them. CDR3 size: 13 residues. CDR3 DNA sequence: TGTGCCAGCTCCCCAGAGTTATCTTACGAGCAGTACTTC. It specifies CASSPELSYEQYF.

V usage is TRBV2 and J usage is TRBJ2-7; tentative D call: TRBD1 (6 bases). V was cut by 5 bases and J by 4 bases, with 18 bases left in between. The CDR3 length is 15 residues. Germline CDR1 and CDR2: SNHLY and FYNNEI. Here the CDR3 reads CASSQGPLFSYEQYF. CDR3 nucleotides: TGTGCCAGCAGTCAGGGGCCTTTGTTCTCGTACGAGCAGTACTTC. Full variable domain (remainder filled in from reference TRBV2 and TRBJ2-7): EPEVTQTPSHQVTQMGQEVILRCVPISNHLYFYWYRQILGQKVEFLVSFYNNEISEKSEIFDDQFSVERPDGSNFTLKIRSTKLEDSAMYFCASSQGPLFSYEQYFGPGTRLTVT.

The chain is built from TRBV18 and TRBJ1-4, with a possible D match to TRBD1 (5 bases). CDR1 KGHSH and CDR2 LQKENI come from the germline V gene. The CDR3 sequence is 14 residues long. V was shortened by 6 bases and J by 7 bases, with 15 bases between the two germline ends. The CDR3 region is CASSLQAQGEKLFF. CDR3 nucleotides: TGTGCCAGCTCTCTCCAGGCTCAGGGTGAAAAACTGTTTTTT.

This clone was picked up a small number of times. This sequence joins TRBV2 and TRBJ1-2; 7 positions agree with TRBD1. The germline CDR1 and CDR2 sequences are SNHLY and FYNNEI. This CDR3 region has 15 residues. V gave up 7 bases and J gave up 4 bases; unmatched junction bases: 12. The CDR3 spells CASIPRGPQLYGYTF. The CDR3 DNA follows: TGTGCCAGCATCCCGAGGGGGCCACAACTCTATGGCTACACCTTC.

The V gene is TRBV29-1, the J gene TRBJ2-7, with a weak D call TRBD2 (6 bases). The CDR3 runs 14 residues. The V gene's germline CDR1 is SQVTM and CDR2 ANQGSEA. The V end was cut by 6 bases, the J end by 6 bases, with 21 bases between. As DNA, the CDR3 is TGCAGCGTACTAAGTTCGGGACTCCCTGGCGAGCAGTACTTC. This translates into CSVLSSGLPGEQYF.

This sequence joins TRBV7-9 and TRBJ2-3; D unclear. The V and J ends lost 5 bases and 6 bases respectively, with 12 bases between them. The germline V gene has CDR1 SEHNR and CDR2 FQNEAQ (reference sequence). The CDR3 is 13 amino acids. The CDR3 spells CASSPASSDTQYF. The CDR3 coding sequence is TGTGCCAGCAGCCCTGCATCCTCTGATACGCAGTATTTT.

This sequence joins TRBV2 and TRBJ2-3, with 8 bases lining up with TRBD1. Germline-derived CDR1 and CDR2 are SNHLY and FYNNEI. The CDR3 consists of 14 residues. Trimming at V came to 6 bases and at J to 3 bases, leaving 5 bases not matched to a gene. Here the CDR3 DNA reads TGTGCCAGCAGGGACAGGGAACGGACAGATACGCAGTATTTT. Its protein is CASRDRERTDTQYF. The variable domain in full, with the rest retrieved from reference TRBV2 and TRBJ2-3, is EPEVTQTPSHQVTQMGQEVILRCVPISNHLYFYWYRQILGQKVEFLVSFYNNEISEKSEIFDDQFSVERPDGSNFTLKIRSTKLEDSAMYFCASRDRERTDTQYFGPGTRLTVL.

This rearrangement joins TRBV14 to TRBJ2-1; a possible D gene is TRBD2 (5 bases). Germline-derived CDR1 and CDR2 are SGHDN and FVKESK. There are 17 residues in the CDR3. V lost 3 bases to trimming and J lost 1 base, with 16 bases between them. The CDR3 region has the DNA TGTGCCAGCAGCCAGCGCTTATTAGCGTCGTCCTACAATGAGCAGTTCTTC. It is translated as CASSQRLLASSYNEQFF.

V is TRBV28 and J is TRBJ2-7, with D unresolved. From germline, CDR1 is MDHEN and CDR2 SYDVKM. CDR3 length: 13 amino acids. Trimming pared 5 bases from V and 2 bases from J, leaving 10 bases between. CDR3 nucleotides: TGTGCCAGCAGTCTGCCCATCCCCTACGAGCAGTACTTC. As protein: CASSLPIPYEQYF. Looking up the rest from reference TRBV28 and TRBJ2-7 gives the full variable domain: DVKVTQSSRYLVKRTGEKVFLECVQDMDHENMFWYRQDPGLGLRLIYFSYDVKMKEKGDIPEGYSVSREKKERFSLILESASTNQTSMYLCASSLPIPYEQYFGPGTRLTVT.

The chain carries TRBV14 and TRBJ2-5; D may be TRBD1 (6 bases). Per germline, CDR1 SGHDN and CDR2 FVKESK. Trimming removed 4 bases from V and 5 bases from J, with 11 bases in between. CDR3 length equals 13 residues. CDR3 in DNA: TGTGCCAGCAGCCCTGGACAGCGGGAGACCCAGTACTTC. Amino acids: CASSPGQRETQYF.

This clone was seen more than once but under ten times. The chain joins TRBV2 to TRBJ2-7; D unclear. This CDR3 contains 12 residues. Trimming removed 7 bases at V and 4 bases at J, with 11 bases between. CDR1 is SNHLY and CDR2 is FYNNEI in the germline V gene. CDR3 DNA sequence: TGTGCCAGCAAATCACAGCCTTACGAGCAGTACTTC. Translated: CASKSQPYEQYF.

This clone was found once. The chain couples TRBV7-3 to TRBJ1-6, with D tentatively TRBD1 (6 bases). CDR3 length: 16 residues. CDR1 is SGHTA, CDR2 FQGTGA, per germline. V was trimmed by 2 bases and J by 6 bases, leaving 14 bases between them. The DNA for the CDR3 is TGTGCCAGCAGCTTATACGGTGGACAGTTTAATTCACCCCTCCACTTT. Translated: CASSLYGGQFNSPLHF.

The chain has TRBV28 and TRBJ1-5; no definite D call. This CDR3 has 12 residues. The V gene's germline CDR1 is MDHEN and CDR2 SYDVKM. Trimming removed 3 bases at V and 6 bases at J, with 6 bases between. CDR3 DNA sequence: TGTGCCAGCAGTTTGCGGATTCAGCCCCAGCATTTT. It codes for CASSLRIQPQHF. Using reference TRBV28 and TRBJ1-5 for the parts outside the CDR3, the full variable domain is DVKVTQSSRYLVKRTGEKVFLECVQDMDHENMFWYRQDPGLGLRLIYFSYDVKMKEKGDIPEGYSVSREKKERFSLILESASTNQTSMYLCASSLRIQPQHFGDGTRLSIL.

The chain links TRBV10-1 to TRBJ2-7, with a possible D match to TRBD2 (5 bases). The germline V and J ends were trimmed by 8 bases and 4 bases, with 18 bases remaining between them. The CDR3 runs to 14 residues. Germline-derived CDR1 and CDR2 are WNHNN and SYGVQD (reference sequence). The CDR3, as DNA: TGCGCCAGCGTCCCCGGGATCCCGACTTACGAGCAGTACTTC. Encoded protein: CASVPGIPTYEQYF.

This chain joins TRBV7-6 and TRBJ1-5; 7 bases agree with TRBD1. The V gene end was trimmed by 1 base and the J gene end by 6 bases; junction bases not matched to a gene: 6. Germline V gene sequence: CDR1 SGHVS, CDR2 FNYEAQ. CDR3 length equals 15 residues. This chain's CDR3 is CASSLVAGGSQPQHF. The CDR3 DNA reads TGTGCCAGCAGCTTAGTAGCAGGGGGTAGTCAGCCCCAGCATTTT.

A single count supports this clone. The V and J genes are TRBV19 and TRBJ2-2, with a possible D match to TRBD2 (6 bases). This CDR3 is 15 amino acids long. V was shortened by 8 bases and J by 6 bases, with 19 bases between the two germline ends. Per germline, CDR1 LNHDA and CDR2 SQIVND (reference sequence). The CDR3 DNA reads TGTGCCAGTCGGGGAGCGTTCCGGAGGGCCGGGGAGCTGTTTTTT. It specifies CASRGAFRRAGELFF.

The rearrangement links TRBV6-1 to TRBJ2-7; TRBD1 matches 9 bases. Germline assignment: CDR1 MNHNS and CDR2 SASEGT. The CDR3 has 13 amino acids. V shed 7 bases, J shed 3 bases, and the junction held 4 bases outside the gene matches. The CDR3 sequence: CASKAGQGYEQYF. The CDR3 coding sequence is TGTGCCAGCAAGGCGGGACAGGGCTACGAGCAGTACTTC.

J is TRBJ2-1 and V is TRBV29-1; D not resolved. The germline V and J ends were trimmed by 2 bases and 5 bases, with 10 bases remaining between them. CDR1 SQVTM and CDR2 ANQGSEA come from the germline V gene. This CDR3 has 13 residues. The CDR3 region is CSVERDANNEQFF. For the CDR3, the DNA is TGCAGCGTTGAACGCGACGCCAACAATGAGCAGTTCTTC.

This clone was found once. The rearrangement uses TRBV5-1 and TRBJ2-3; possibly TRBD1 for D (5 bases). The germline V gene encodes CDR1 SGHRS and CDR2 YFSETQ. This CDR3 spans 12 amino acids. Trimming cost V 4 bases and J 7 bases, with 10 bases left between them. This CDR3 is CASSEDINTQYF. The CDR3 DNA sequence: TGCGCCAGCAGCGAGGACATAAATACGCAGTATTTT.

The chain joins TRBV6-6 to TRBJ1-1; D call uncertain. This CDR3 comprises 15 residues. Germline assignment: CDR1 MNHNY and CDR2 SVGAGI (reference sequence). V was pared by 0 bases and J by 0 bases, with 8 bases between. The CDR3 nucleotides read TGTGCCAGCAGTTACTCGCAATTCTTGAACACTGAAGCTTTCTTT. Translated, it gives CASSYSQFLNTEAFF.